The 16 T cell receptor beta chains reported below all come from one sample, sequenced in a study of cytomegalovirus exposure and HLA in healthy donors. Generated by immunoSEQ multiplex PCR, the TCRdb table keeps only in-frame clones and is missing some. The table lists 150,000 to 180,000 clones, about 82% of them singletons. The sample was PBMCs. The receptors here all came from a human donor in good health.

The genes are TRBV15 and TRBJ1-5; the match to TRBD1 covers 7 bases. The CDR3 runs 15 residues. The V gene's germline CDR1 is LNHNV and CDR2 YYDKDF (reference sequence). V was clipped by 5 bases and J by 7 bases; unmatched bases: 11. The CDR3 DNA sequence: TGTGCCACCAGCGAGACAGGGAACCCCGGACAGCCCCAGCATTTT. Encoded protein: CATSETGNPGQPQHF.

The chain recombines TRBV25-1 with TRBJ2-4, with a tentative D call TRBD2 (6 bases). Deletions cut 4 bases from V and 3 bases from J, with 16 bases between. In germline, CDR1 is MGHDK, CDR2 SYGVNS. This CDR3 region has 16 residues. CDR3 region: CASSVPEEGRKNIQYF. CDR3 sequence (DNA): TGTGCCAGCAGTGTACCCGAGGAGGGACGCAAAAACATTCAGTACTTC.

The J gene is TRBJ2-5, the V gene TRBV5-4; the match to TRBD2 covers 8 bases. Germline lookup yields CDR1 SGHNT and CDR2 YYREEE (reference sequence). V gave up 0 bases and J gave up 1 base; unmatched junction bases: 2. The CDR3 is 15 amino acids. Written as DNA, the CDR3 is TGTGCCAGCAGCTTGGGCGGGGGGTTCCAAGAGACCCAGTACTTC. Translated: CASSLGGGFQETQYF.

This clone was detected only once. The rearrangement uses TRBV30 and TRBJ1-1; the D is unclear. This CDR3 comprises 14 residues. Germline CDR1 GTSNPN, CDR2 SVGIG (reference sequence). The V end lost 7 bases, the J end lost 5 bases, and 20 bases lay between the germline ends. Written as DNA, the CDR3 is TGTGCCTCCCGGTCGGGGTGGGATGGAACTGAAGCTTTCTTT. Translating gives CASRSGWDGTEAFF.

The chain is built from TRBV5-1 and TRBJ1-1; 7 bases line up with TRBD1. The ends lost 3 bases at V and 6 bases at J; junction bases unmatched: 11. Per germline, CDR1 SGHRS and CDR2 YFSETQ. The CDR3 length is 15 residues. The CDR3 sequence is CASSSIQGRSAEAFF. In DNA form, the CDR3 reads TGCGCCAGCAGCTCTATACAGGGGCGGAGTGCTGAAGCTTTCTTT.

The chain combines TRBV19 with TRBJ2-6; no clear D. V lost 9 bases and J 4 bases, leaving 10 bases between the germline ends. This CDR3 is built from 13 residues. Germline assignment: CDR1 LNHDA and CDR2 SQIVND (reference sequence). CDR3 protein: CASSFLGANVLTF. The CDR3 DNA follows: TGTGCCAGCAGTTTTCTAGGGGCCAACGTCCTGACTTTC.

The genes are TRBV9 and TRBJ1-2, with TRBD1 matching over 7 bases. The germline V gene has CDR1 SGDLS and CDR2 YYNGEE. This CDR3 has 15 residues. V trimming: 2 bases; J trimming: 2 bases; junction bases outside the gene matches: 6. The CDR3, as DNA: TGTGCCAGCAGCGTCGGGGACAGCCTCAACTATGGCTACACCTTC. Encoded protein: CASSVGDSLNYGYTF.

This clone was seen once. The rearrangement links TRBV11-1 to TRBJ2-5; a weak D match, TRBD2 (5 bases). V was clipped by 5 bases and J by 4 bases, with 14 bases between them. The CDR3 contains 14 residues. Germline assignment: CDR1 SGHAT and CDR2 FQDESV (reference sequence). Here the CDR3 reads CASSGRGPLETQYF. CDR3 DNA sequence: TGTGCCAGCAGCGGCCGGGGTCCTCTAGAGACCCAGTACTTC.

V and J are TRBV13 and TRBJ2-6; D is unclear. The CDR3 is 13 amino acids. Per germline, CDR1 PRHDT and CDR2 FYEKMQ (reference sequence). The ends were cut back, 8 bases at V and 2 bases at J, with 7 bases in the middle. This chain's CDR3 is CASQYPGANVLTF. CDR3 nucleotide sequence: TGTGCCAGCCAGTACCCTGGGGCCAACGTCCTGACTTTC.

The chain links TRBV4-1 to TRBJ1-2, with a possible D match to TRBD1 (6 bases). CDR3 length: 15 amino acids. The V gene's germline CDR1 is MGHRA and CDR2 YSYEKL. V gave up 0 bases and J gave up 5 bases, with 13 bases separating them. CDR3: CASSQEIDRRYGYTF. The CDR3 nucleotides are TGCGCCAGCAGCCAAGAAATTGACAGGAGATATGGCTACACCTTC.

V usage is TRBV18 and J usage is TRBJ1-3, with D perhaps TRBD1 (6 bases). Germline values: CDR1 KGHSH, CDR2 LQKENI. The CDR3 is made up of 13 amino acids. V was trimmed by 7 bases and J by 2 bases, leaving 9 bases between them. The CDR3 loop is CASCWTAGNTIYF. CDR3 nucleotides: TGTGCCAGCTGTTGGACAGCTGGAAACACCATATATTTT.

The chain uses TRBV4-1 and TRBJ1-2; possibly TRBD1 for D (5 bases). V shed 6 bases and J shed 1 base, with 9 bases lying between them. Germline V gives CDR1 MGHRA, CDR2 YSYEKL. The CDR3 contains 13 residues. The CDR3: CASRAGLNYGYTF. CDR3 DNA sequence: TGCGCCAGCAGGGCAGGGCTTAACTATGGCTACACCTTC.

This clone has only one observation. The DNA of the CDR3 is TGTGCCAGCTCACCAGAGGCCTCCTACGAGCAGTACTTC. This codes for CASSPEASYEQYF. The rearrangement uses TRBV18 and TRBJ2-7; D gene ambiguous. The CDR3 loop spans 13 amino acids. V lost 2 bases and J lost 0, with 5 bases in between. CDR1 and CDR2 from the germline V gene are KGHSH and LQKENI.

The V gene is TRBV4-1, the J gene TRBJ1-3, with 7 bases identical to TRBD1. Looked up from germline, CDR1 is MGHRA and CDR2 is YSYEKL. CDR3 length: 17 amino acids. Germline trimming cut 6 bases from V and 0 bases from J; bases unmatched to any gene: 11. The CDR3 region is CASRSWTGPLSGNTIYF. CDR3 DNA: TGCGCCAGCAGATCGTGGACAGGACCGCTCTCTGGAAACACCATATATTTT.

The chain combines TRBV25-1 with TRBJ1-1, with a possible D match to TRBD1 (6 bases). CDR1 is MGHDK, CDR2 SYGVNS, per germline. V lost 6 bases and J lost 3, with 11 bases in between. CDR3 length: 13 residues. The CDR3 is CASSATGDTEAFF. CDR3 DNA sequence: TGTGCCAGCAGCGCGACAGGCGACACTGAAGCTTTCTTT.

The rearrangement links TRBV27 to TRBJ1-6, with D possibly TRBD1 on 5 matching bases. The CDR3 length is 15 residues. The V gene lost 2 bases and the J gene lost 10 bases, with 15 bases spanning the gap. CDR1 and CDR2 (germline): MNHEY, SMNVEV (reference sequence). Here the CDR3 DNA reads TGTGCCAGCAGTTTACAGCAGGGACTAGGGTCACCCCTCCACTTT. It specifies CASSLQQGLGSPLHF.